This TCR beta chain was recorded in a study of CD4+ T cells in melanoma. Trimming cost V 0 bases and J 5 bases; bases outside gene matches: 3. Germline assignment: CDR1 SGDLS and CDR2 YYNGEE. The CDR3 covers 15 residues. TCRdb's table, derived via immunoSEQ multiplex PCR, lists solely in-frame clones and lacks some. The repertoire has about 110,000 clones, over 80% of them found once; the top ten carry around 3%. J is TRBJ1-4 and V is TRBV9; TRBD1 matches at 8 bases. The sample comprised peripheral blood. This sequence originates from a human donor with melanoma. The CDR3 DNA reads as TGTGCCAGCAGCGTAGACGGACAGGGAAATGAAAAACTGTTTTTT. Translation: CASSVDGQGNEKLFF.